The sequence of this T cell receptor beta chain was determined in a study of cytomegalovirus exposure and HLA in healthy donors. The primer mix had 60 Vbeta and 13 Jbeta primers. The protocol was immunoSEQ multiplex PCR, while the TCRdb copy is restricted to in-frame clones and leaves out a portion. The data show about 150,000 clones, with less than 65% seen just once and 2.5% to 3.5% held by the top ten. The CDR3 has 20 amino acids. V trimming: 0 bases; J trimming: 0 bases; junction bases outside the gene matches: 13. The germline V gene encodes CDR1 ENHRY and CDR2 SYGVKD. The receptor was derived from a woman aged 30 to 39 in good health and CMV-seropositive. The J gene is TRBJ1-4, the V gene TRBV10-3; 7 bases agree with TRBD1. Material for sequencing was PBMCs. The DNA for the CDR3 is TGTGCCATCAGTGAGTCTTCTTACGGGACAGCTTTTACAACTAATGAAAAACTGTTTTTT. Amino acid sequence: CAISESSYGTAFTTNEKLFF.